Listed below are T cell receptor beta chains from one sample, sequenced in a study of blood T cell repertoires in COVID-19. Profiling relied on immunoSEQ multiplex PCR, and the TCRdb table lists in-frame clones only, not all of them. The sample yields 200,000 to 250,000 clones, about 93% seen once. The sequenced sample consisted of PBMCs or T cells enriched from blood (not recorded which). The receptors derive from a woman under 30 who had recovered from COVID-19. Each CDR3 is given with its conserved first and last residue. Fields, in order: clone size, V gene, J gene, D gene, CDR3 protein, CDR3 DNA. A D gene is named only where the DNA matches it firmly. Only some rows state a clone size, as once, few, many or a class for expanded clones.

-,TRBV28,TRBJ2-7,TRBD2,CASSDLSGVTYEQYF,TGTGCCAGCAGCGACCTTAGCGGGGTCACCTACGAGCAGTACTTC
-,TRBV7-2,TRBJ2-3,-,CASTSLTDTQYF,TGTGCCAGCACTAGTTTGACAGATACGCAGTATTTT
once,TRBV29-1,TRBJ1-2,-,CSVEGLANYGYTF,TGCAGCGTTGAAGGACTTGCTAACTATGGCTACACCTTC
-,TRBV3-1/TRBV3-2,TRBJ1-6,-,CASSPSGQFNSPLHF,TGTGCCAGCAGCCCCTCTGGGCAGTTTAATTCACCCCTCCACTTT
-,TRBV18,TRBJ2-7,TRBD1,CASSLRLPGQGSYEQYF,TGTGCCAGCTCACTTCGATTACCGGGACAGGGCTCCTACGAGCAGTACTTC
-,TRBV5-5,TRBJ2-4,-,CASSLAAVTSANIQYF,TGTGCCAGCAGCCTGGCGGCGGTTACGTCAGCAAACATTCAGTACTTC
few,TRBV29-1,TRBJ2-1,TRBD2,CSVESSGRSSYNEQFF,TGCAGCGTTGAATCAAGCGGGAGGAGCTCCTACAATGAGCAGTTCTTC
-,TRBV6-2/TRBV6-3,TRBJ2-2,TRBD1,CASSDRALGELFF,TGTGCCAGCAGTGACAGGGCCCTCGGGGAGCTGTTTTTT
-,TRBV24-1,TRBJ1-2,-,CATSRTANYGYTF,TGTGCCACCAGTCGCACAGCTAACTATGGCTACACCTTC
-,TRBV18,TRBJ1-2,-,CASSPPGQRSGYTF,TGTGCCAGCTCACCCCCGGGACAAAGGTCCGGCTACACCTTC
-,TRBV5-8,TRBJ2-7,-,CASSLDGAVKGYEQYF,TGTGCCAGCAGCTTGGACGGAGCGGTGAAGGGCTACGAGCAGTACTTC
-,TRBV18,TRBJ1-5,-,CASSPPGDQPQHF,TGTGCCAGCTCACCACCGGGCGATCAGCCCCAGCATTTT
-,TRBV27,TRBJ1-1,-,CASSWGPPDEAFF,TGTGCCAGCAGTTGGGGGCCGCCGGATGAAGCTTTCTTT
-,TRBV7-9,TRBJ2-3,TRBD2,CASSATLAGSTDTQYF,TGTGCCAGCAGCGCAACCCTAGCGGGGTCCACAGATACGCAGTATTTT
-,TRBV28,TRBJ1-5,-,CASSPWVEEGRSNQPQHF,TGTGCCAGCAGTCCCTGGGTTGAGGAGGGACGGAGCAATCAGCCCCAGCATTTT
-,TRBV28,TRBJ2-7,-,CASSLDRRGTYEQYF,TGTGCCAGCAGTTTAGATCGTCGGGGAACCTACGAGCAGTACTTC
-,TRBV6-5,TRBJ2-1,TRBD2,CASNPSGGPGNEQFF,TGTGCCAGCAACCCTAGCGGGGGCCCGGGGAATGAGCAGTTCTTC
-,TRBV10-3,TRBJ2-1,TRBD2,CAISERIAGGSYNEQFF,TGTGCCATCAGTGAGAGGATAGCGGGGGGTTCCTACAATGAGCAGTTCTTC
-,TRBV19,TRBJ2-7,-,CASSRQKSSYEQYF,TGTGCCAGTTCGAGACAGAAATCCTCCTACGAGCAGTACTTC
-,TRBV18,TRBJ2-1,TRBD2,CASSPLAGGPNEQFF,TGTGCCAGCTCACCACTAGCGGGGGGGCCAAATGAGCAGTTCTTC
-,TRBV3-1/TRBV3-2,TRBJ2-7,TRBD1,CASSQGWDSSYEQYF,TGTGCCAGCAGCCAAGGATGGGACAGTTCCTACGAGCAGTACTTC
once,TRBV24-1,TRBJ2-7,-,CATSDSRSEQYF,TGTGCCACCAGTGATTCTCGTTCCGAGCAGTACTTC
-,TRBV15,TRBJ1-1,-,CATSKKAAMNTEAFF,TGTGCCACCAGCAAAAAGGCGGCTATGAACACTGAAGCTTTCTTT
once,TRBV19,TRBJ1-2,-,CASSIDGWGRYGYTF,TGTGCCAGTAGTATAGATGGTTGGGGCCGGTATGGCTACACCTTC
-,TRBV28,TRBJ2-7,-,CASSPPQGRPYEQYF,TGTGCCAGCAGTCCACCCCAGGGGCGGCCCTACGAGCAGTACTTC
once,TRBV5-1,TRBJ2-7,-,CASSAGQILSYEQYF,TGCGCCAGCAGCGCTGGACAGATCCTCTCCTACGAGCAGTACTTC
-,TRBV9,TRBJ2-3,TRBD2,CASSEGSGSGDTQYF,TGTGCCAGCAGCGAAGGTAGCGGGAGTGGGGATACGCAGTATTTT
-,TRBV5-1,TRBJ1-2,-,CASSLEAGYGYTF,TGCGCCAGCAGCTTGGAGGCAGGGTATGGCTACACCTTC
-,TRBV10-3,TRBJ1-2,TRBD1,CAISAAGGLYGYTF,TGTGCCATCAGTGCGGCAGGGGGATTGTATGGCTACACCTTC
-,TRBV2,TRBJ1-5,-,CASSVGSVGNQPQHF,TGTGCCAGCAGTGTTGGCAGTGTGGGCAATCAGCCCCAGCATTTT
-,TRBV6-5,TRBJ2-2,-,CASSRTGELFF,TGTGCCAGCAGCCGTACCGGGGAGCTGTTTTTT
-,TRBV7-2,TRBJ2-3,-,CASSNRVDTQYF,TGTGCCAGCAGCAACAGGGTGGATACGCAGTATTTT
-,TRBV5-6,TRBJ1-3,TRBD1,CASRWGQGLSGNTIYF,TGTGCCAGCAGATGGGGACAGGGTCTTTCTGGAAACACCATATATTTT
-,TRBV18,TRBJ1-4,TRBD1,CASAGQGNGKLFF,TGTGCCAGCGCGGGACAGGGGAATGGAAAACTGTTTTTT
-,TRBV7-3,TRBJ1-1,-,CASSPPGMGNTEAFF,TGTGCCAGCAGCCCCCCGGGGATGGGGAACACTGAAGCTTTCTTT
once,TRBV11-1,TRBJ2-7,TRBD2,CASSFGEGPYEQYF,TGTGCCAGCAGCTTTGGGGAGGGGCCCTACGAGCAGTACTTC
-,TRBV2,TRBJ2-3,TRBD1,CASGQDRYTDTQYF,TGTGCCAGCGGGCAGGACAGGTACACAGATACGCAGTATTTT
-,TRBV5-1,TRBJ2-5,-,CASSFWGGETQYF,TGCGCCAGCAGCTTCTGGGGCGGAGAGACCCAGTACTTC
-,TRBV29-1,TRBJ1-1,TRBD1,CSVRPVDRGSGYEAFF,TGCAGCGTCCGTCCAGTGGACAGGGGATCGGGTTATGAAGCTTTCTTT
-,TRBV11-2,TRBJ1-5,-,CASSLAGGVEQPQHF,TGTGCCAGCAGCTTGGCGGGGGGTGTTGAGCAGCCCCAGCATTTT
once,TRBV19,TRBJ1-1,TRBD1,CASSTGQSMNTEAFF,TGTGCCAGTAGTACGGGACAGAGCATGAACACTGAAGCTTTCTTT